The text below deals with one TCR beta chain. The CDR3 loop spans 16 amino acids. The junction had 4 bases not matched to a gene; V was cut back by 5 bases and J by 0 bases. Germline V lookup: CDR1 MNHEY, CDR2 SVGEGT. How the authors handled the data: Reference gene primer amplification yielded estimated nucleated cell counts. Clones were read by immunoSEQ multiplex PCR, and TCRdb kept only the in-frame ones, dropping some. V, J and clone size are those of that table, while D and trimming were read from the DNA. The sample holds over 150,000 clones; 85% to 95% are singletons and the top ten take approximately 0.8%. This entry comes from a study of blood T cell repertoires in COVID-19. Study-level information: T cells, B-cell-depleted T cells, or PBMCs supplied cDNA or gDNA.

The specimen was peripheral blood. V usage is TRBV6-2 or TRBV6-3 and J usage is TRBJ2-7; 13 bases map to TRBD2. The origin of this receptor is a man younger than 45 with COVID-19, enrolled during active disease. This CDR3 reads CASSGTSGASSYEQYF. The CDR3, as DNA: TGTGCCAGCAGTGGGACTAGCGGGGCCAGCTCCTACGAGCAGTACTTC.